This T cell receptor beta chain originates from a study of identical twins. Overall study results and limits: Compared with unrelated sharing, twin-shared out-of-frame alpha sequences had more low-probability sequences.

The sample holds many counts of this clonotype. Its antigen is currently unknown. Germline CDR1 SGDLS, CDR2 YYNGEE. This CDR3 is 17 amino acids long. J was trimmed by 6 bases and V by 4 bases; bases with no gene match: 13. The cDNA had a unique molecular identifier and a template-switch universal primer site. TCRdb called the 5' RACE reads again in MiXCR, with one record for every CDR3 protein. The data hold 450,000 or so distinct CDR3 sequences, with approximately 17% observed a single time. The sequence derives from a man aged 50-60 years in good health. The sequenced material came from naive T cells sorted from blood. V usage is TRBV9 and J usage is TRBJ2-2, with 9 bases that match TRBD1. The chain's CDR3 is CASSLSQGTGMAGELFF. CDR3 bases: TGTGCCAGCAGCTTATCCCAAGGGACAGGGATGGCCGGGGAGCTGTTTTTT.